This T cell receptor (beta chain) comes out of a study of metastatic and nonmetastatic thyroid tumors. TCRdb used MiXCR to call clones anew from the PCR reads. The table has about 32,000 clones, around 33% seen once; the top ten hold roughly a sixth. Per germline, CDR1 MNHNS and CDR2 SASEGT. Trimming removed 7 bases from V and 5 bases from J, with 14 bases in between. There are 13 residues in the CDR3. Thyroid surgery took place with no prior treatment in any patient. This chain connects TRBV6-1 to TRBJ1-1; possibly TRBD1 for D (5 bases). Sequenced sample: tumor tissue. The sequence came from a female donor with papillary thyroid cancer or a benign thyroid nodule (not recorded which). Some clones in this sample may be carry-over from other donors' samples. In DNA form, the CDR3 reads TGTGCCAGCACCCAGGGTGTGGGAACTGAAGCTTTCTTT. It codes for CASTQGVGTEAFF.